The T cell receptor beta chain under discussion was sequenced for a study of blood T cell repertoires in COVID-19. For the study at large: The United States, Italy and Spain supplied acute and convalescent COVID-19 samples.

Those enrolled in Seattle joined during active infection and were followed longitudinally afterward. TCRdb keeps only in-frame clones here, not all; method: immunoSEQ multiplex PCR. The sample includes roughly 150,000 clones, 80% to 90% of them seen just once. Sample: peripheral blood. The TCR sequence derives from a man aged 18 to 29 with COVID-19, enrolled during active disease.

This CDR3 reads CASSSGTSSYQETQYF. The CDR3 region has the DNA TGTGCCAGCAGTTCCGGGACTAGCAGTTACCAAGAGACCCAGTACTTC. The chain carries TRBV6-5 and TRBJ2-5, with TRBD2 matching 9 bases. Looked up from germline, CDR1 is MNHEY and CDR2 is SVGAGI. V trimming: 4 bases; J trimming: 0 bases; junction bases outside the gene matches: 6. This CDR3 comprises 16 residues.